These 10 T cell receptor beta chains were sequenced from one sample in a study of T cells after yellow fever vaccination. MiXCR, applied by TCRdb to the 5' RACE reads, yields one record per CDR3 protein. The profile shows around 330,000 distinct CDR3 sequences, around 4% of them singletons. The sample here was PBMCs, taken on the day of the yellow fever booster vaccination. These TCRs come from a man aged 18 to 30 who received the YFV17D yellow fever vaccine.

This chain joins TRBV20-1 and TRBJ1-5, with 7 nucleotides matching TRBD1. The V gene's germline CDR1 is DFQATT and CDR2 SNEGSKA (reference sequence). The CDR3 is made up of 14 amino acids. Trimming took 5 bases from V and 1 from J; bases not matched to a gene: 5. CDR3 in amino acids: CSASTGASNQPQHF. The CDR3 DNA follows: TGCAGTGCTTCAACAGGGGCGAGCAATCAGCCCCAGCATTTT.

This clonotype was counted a few times. V and J are TRBV5-1 and TRBJ1-2, with D uncertain. The CDR3 is 13 residues long. V was cut by 4 bases and J by 3 bases, with 10 bases left in between. Germline assignment: CDR1 SGHRS and CDR2 YFSETQ. The CDR3 protein is CASSLDPYYGYTF. The CDR3 DNA reads as TGCGCCAGCAGCCTTGACCCATACTATGGCTACACCTTC.

This clonotype was counted a single time. The chain employs TRBV6-5 and TRBJ2-7; 11 bases are shared with TRBD1. CDR3 length: 14 residues. J lost 3 bases, V lost 6 bases, and 4 bases had no gene match. From germline, CDR1 is MNHEY and CDR2 SVGAGI. As DNA, the CDR3 is TGTGCCAGCAGAATGGACAGGGGGCACTACGAGCAGTACGTC. Protein sequence: CASRMDRGHYEQYV.

This clonotype came up a few times. The genes are TRBV18 and TRBJ1-1; 7 bases align to TRBD1. With V trimmed by 4 bases and J by 4 bases, 9 bases remained unmatched. The CDR3 spans 15 residues. Germline lookup yields CDR1 KGHSH and CDR2 LQKENI. CDR3 residues: CASSQTTGVGTEAFF. The CDR3 DNA sequence: TGTGCCAGCTCACAAACCACAGGGGTCGGCACTGAAGCTTTCTTT.

This clonotype occurred many times. The V and J genes are TRBV5-1 and TRBJ2-3; the D call may be TRBD1 or TRBD2 (5 bases each). V was shortened by 1 base and J by 3 bases, with 15 bases between the two germline ends. This CDR3 is built from 16 residues. The germline V gene has CDR1 SGHRS and CDR2 YFSETQ. The CDR3 loop reads CASSLTGTPGTDTQYF. The CDR3 DNA reads as TGCGCCAGCAGCTTGACCGGGACCCCGGGGACAGATACGCAGTATTTT.

In its sample, this clonotype was seen a few times. V and J are TRBV6-5 and TRBJ1-6; perhaps TRBD1 as D (5 bases). Germline V gene sequence: CDR1 MNHEY, CDR2 SVGAGI. V lost 8 bases and J lost 7, with 9 bases in between. The CDR3 runs to 12 residues. Here the CDR3 reads CASWDGNSPLHF. The CDR3 DNA sequence: TGTGCCAGCTGGGACGGAAATTCACCCCTCCACTTT.

This clonotype was seen at least ten times. This CDR3 reads CASSPRTGGDSPLHF. CDR3 bases: TGTGCCAGCAGCCCCCGGACAGGGGGTGATTCACCCCTCCACTTT. The gene calls are TRBV7-3 and TRBJ1-6; 10 bases are shared with TRBD1. CDR1 SGHTA and CDR2 FQGTGA come from the germline V gene. This CDR3 has 15 residues. V trimming: 5 bases; J trimming: 8 bases; junction bases outside the gene matches: 6. Full variable domain (outside the CDR3, taken from reference TRBV7-3 and TRBJ1-6): GAGVSQTPSNKVTEKGKYVELRCDPISGHTALYWYRQSLGQGPEFLIYFQGTGAADDSGLPNDRFFAVRPEGSVSTLKIQRTERGDSAVYLCASSPRTGGDSPLHFGNGTRLTVT.

This clonotype was picked up a small number of times. The chain uses TRBV28 and TRBJ1-2; no definite D call. The CDR3 sequence is 12 residues long. CDR1 and CDR2 (germline): MDHEN, SYDVKM. Between the trimmed V and J ends, which lost 4 bases and 5 bases, there was a span of 8 bases. The CDR3 coding sequence is TGTGCCAGCAGTTCCGCGTTTTATGGCTACACCTTC. This gives the protein CASSSAFYGYTF.

This clonotype was counted at least ten times. The chain couples TRBV7-2 to TRBJ2-5; 9 bases line up with TRBD1. Germline CDR1 reads SGHTA; CDR2 reads FQGNSA. V shed 5 bases, J shed 5 bases, and the junction held 6 bases outside the gene matches. The CDR3 totals 14 residues. CDR3 in amino acids: CASSNHRGLETQYF. The CDR3 coding sequence is TGTGCCAGCAGCAACCACAGGGGGCTGGAGACCCAGTACTTC.

This clonotype was counted between two and nine times. The DNA for the CDR3 is TGTGCCAGCAGTTACTTGTCTACGGAGTCAACTAATGAAAAACTGTTTTTT. It codes for CASSYLSTESTNEKLFF. The genes are TRBV6-5 and TRBJ1-4, with D hard to call. V lost 1 base and J 0 bases, leaving 12 bases between the germline ends. This CDR3 is 17 amino acids long. In germline, CDR1 is MNHEY, CDR2 SVGAGI.